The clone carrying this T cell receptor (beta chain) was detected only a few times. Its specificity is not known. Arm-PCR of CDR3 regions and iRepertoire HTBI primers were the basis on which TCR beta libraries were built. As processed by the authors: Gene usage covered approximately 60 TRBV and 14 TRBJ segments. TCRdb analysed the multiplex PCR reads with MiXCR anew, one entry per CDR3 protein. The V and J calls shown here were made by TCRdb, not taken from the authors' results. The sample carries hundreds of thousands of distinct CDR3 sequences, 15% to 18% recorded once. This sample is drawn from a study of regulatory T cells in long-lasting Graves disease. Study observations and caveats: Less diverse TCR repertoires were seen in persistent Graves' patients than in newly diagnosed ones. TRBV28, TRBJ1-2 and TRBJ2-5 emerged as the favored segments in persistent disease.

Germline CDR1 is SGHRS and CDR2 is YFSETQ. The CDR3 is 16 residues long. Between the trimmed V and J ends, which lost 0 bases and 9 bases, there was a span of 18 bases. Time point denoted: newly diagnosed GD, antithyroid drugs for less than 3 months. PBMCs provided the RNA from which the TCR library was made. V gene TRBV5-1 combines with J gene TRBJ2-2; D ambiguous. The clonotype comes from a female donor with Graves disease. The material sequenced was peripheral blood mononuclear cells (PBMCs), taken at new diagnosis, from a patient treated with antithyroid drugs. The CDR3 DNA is TGCGCCAGCAGCTTGGGTTCGCCACGATCCTTGTGGGAGCTGTTTTTT. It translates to CASSLGSPRSLWELFF.